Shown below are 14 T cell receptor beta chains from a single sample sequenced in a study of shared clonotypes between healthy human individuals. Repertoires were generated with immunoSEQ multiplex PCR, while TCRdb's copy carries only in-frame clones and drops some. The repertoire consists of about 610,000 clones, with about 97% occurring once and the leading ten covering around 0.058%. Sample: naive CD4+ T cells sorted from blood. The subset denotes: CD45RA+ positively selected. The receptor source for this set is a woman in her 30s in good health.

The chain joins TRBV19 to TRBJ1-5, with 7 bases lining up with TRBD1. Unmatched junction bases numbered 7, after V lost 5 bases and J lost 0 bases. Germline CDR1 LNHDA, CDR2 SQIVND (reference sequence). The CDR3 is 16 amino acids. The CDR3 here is CASSARQGYSNQPQHF. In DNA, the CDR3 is TGTGCCAGTAGTGCCCGACAGGGATATAGCAATCAGCCCCAGCATTTT.

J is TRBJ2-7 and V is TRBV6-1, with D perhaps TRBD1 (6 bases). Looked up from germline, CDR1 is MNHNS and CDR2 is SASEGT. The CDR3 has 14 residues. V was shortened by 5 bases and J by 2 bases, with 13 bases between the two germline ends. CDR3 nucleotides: TGTGCCAGCAGTCAGGGGTCAGCAACCTACGAGCAGTACTTC. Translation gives CASSQGSATYEQYF.

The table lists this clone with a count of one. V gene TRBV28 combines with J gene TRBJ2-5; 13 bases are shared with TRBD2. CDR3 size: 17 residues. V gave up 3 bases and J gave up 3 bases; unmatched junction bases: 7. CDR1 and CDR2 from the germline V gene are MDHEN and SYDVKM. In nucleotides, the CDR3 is TGTGCCAGCAGTTTTCTGAAGACTAGCGGGAGGAAAGAGACCCAGTACTTC. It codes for CASSFLKTSGRKETQYF. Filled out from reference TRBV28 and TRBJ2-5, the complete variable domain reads DVKVTQSSRYLVKRTGEKVFLECVQDMDHENMFWYRQDPGLGLRLIYFSYDVKMKEKGDIPEGYSVSREKKERFSLILESASTNQTSMYLCASSFLKTSGRKETQYFGPGTRLLVL.

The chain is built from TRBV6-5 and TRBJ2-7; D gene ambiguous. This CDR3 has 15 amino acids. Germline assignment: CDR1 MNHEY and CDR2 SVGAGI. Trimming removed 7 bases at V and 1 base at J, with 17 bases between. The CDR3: CASTLSWGSSYEQYF. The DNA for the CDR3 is TGTGCCAGCACCCTATCCTGGGGTAGTTCCTACGAGCAGTACTTC.

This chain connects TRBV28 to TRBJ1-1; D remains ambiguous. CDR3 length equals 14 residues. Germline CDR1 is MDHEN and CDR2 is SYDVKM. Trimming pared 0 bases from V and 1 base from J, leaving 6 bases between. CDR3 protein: CASSLWLENTEAFF. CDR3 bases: TGTGCCAGCAGTTTATGGTTGGAGAACACTGAAGCTTTCTTT.

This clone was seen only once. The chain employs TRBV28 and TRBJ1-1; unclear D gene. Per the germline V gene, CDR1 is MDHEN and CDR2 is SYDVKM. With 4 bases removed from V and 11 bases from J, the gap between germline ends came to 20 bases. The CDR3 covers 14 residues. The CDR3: CASSYLRAAGSAFF. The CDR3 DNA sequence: TGTGCCAGCAGTTATCTGCGGGCCGCGGGGAGCGCTTTCTTT.

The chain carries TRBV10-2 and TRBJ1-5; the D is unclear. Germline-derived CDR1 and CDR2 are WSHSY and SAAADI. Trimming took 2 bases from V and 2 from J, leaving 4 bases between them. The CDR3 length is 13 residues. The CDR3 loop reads CASSEQGNQPQHF. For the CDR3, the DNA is TGCGCCAGCAGTGAGCAGGGCAATCAGCCCCAGCATTTT.

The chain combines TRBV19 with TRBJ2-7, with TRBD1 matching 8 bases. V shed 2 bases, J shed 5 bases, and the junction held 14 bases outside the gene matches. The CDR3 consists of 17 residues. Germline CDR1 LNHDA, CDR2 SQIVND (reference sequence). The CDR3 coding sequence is TGTGCCAGTAGTATACCCTCAAAAAGGACAGGGCCGGACGAGCAGTACTTC. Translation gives CASSIPSKRTGPDEQYF.

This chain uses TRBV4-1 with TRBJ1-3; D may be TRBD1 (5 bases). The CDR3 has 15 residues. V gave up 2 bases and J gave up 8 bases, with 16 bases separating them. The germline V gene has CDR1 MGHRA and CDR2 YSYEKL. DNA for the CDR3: TGCGCCAGCAGCCAACCGACACGAGGGGAGGACACCATATATTTT. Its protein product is CASSQPTRGEDTIYF.

This CDR3 is CASSIDQTTDTHGYQPQHF. CDR3 nucleotides: TGTGCCAGTAGTATAGATCAAACGACGGACACCCACGGTTATCAGCCCCAGCATTTT. The chain joins TRBV19 to TRBJ1-5; D is perhaps TRBD1 (5 bases). Germline CDR1 is LNHDA and CDR2 is SQIVND (reference sequence). The CDR3 consists of 19 residues. V was clipped by 0 bases and J by 5 bases, with 23 bases between them.

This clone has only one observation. The CDR3 region is CASSATRGDPYYEQYF. The DNA of the CDR3 is TGTGCCAGCAGTGCTACTCGGGGGGACCCATACTACGAGCAGTACTTC. The V gene is TRBV6-1, the J gene TRBJ2-7; TRBD2 agrees at 7 bases. The V gene's germline CDR1 is MNHNS and CDR2 SASEGT. The CDR3 runs to 16 residues. The ends lost 4 bases at V and 3 bases at J; junction bases unmatched: 12.

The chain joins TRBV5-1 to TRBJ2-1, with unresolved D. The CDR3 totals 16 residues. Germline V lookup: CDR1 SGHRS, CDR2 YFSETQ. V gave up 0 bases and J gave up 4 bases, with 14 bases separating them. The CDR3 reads CASSLANPVGYNEQFF. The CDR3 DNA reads TGCGCCAGCAGCTTGGCCAATCCTGTGGGGTACAATGAGCAGTTCTTC.

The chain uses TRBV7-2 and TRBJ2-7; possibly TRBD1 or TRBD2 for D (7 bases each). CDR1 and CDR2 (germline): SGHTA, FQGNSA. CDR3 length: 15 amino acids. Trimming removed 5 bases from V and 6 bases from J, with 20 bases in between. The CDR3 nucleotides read TGTGCCAGCAGCCTAAGGGGAACAGGGGAGGGCGAGCAGTACTTC. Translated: CASSLRGTGEGEQYF. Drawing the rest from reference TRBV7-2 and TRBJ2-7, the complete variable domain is GAGVSQSPSNKVTEKGKDVELRCDPISGHTALYWYRQSLGQGLEFLIYFQGNSAPDKSGLPSDRFSAERTGGSVSTLTIQRTQQEDSAVYLCASSLRGTGEGEQYFGPGTRLTVT.

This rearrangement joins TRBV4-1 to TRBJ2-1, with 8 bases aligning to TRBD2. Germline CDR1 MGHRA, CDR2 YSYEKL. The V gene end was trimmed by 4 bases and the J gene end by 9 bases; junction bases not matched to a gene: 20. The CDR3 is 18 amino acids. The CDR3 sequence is CASSRNKGVETSALEQFF. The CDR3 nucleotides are TGCGCCAGCAGCCGGAACAAGGGAGTAGAGACTAGCGCGCTTGAGCAGTTCTTC.